What follows are 28 T cell receptor beta chains derived from one specimen sequenced in a study of blood T cell repertoires in COVID-19. Generated by immunoSEQ multiplex PCR, the TCRdb table keeps only in-frame clones and is missing some. The table lists under 40,000 clones, around 86% of them singletons. Material for sequencing was peripheral blood. These receptor sequences come from a man between 60 and 75 years old with active COVID-19.

The gene calls are TRBV29-1 and TRBJ2-3; D is ambiguous. The V and J ends lost 6 bases and 3 bases respectively, with 13 bases between them. This CDR3 is 13 amino acids long. The germline V gene has CDR1 SQVTM and CDR2 ANQGSEA. In nucleotides, the CDR3 is TGCAGCGTAGTATCACAGAATACAGATACGCAGTATTTT. This translates into CSVVSQNTDTQYF.

This clone was detected only a few times. CDR3 nucleotides: TGTGCCAGCAGCTTGTCTCTAGCGGGATACTACGAGCAGTACTTC. This codes for CASSLSLAGYYEQYF. V and J are TRBV5-8 and TRBJ2-7, with 9 positions matching TRBD2. The CDR3 spans 15 residues. With V trimmed by 1 base and J by 3 bases, 5 bases remained unmatched. The germline V gene encodes CDR1 SGHTS and CDR2 YDEGEE. The full variable domain, completed using reference TRBV5-8 and TRBJ2-7, is EAGVTQSPTHLIKTRGQQATLRCSPISGHTSVYWYQQALGLGLQFLLWYDEGEERNRGNFPPRFSGRQFPNYSSELNVNALELEDSALYLCASSLSLAGYYEQYFGPGTRLTVT.

The rearrangement uses TRBV5-1 and TRBJ1-4; the D is unclear. Germline V gives CDR1 SGHRS, CDR2 YFSETQ. V was pared by 0 bases and J by 7 bases, with 7 bases between. CDR3 size: 13 residues. CDR3 bases: TGCGCCAGCAGCTTGGATCAGGCTGAAAAACTGTTTTTT. Amino acid sequence: CASSLDQAEKLFF.

This chain uses TRBV28 with TRBJ1-5, with TRBD1 as a possible D gene (5 bases). Germline CDR1 reads MDHEN; CDR2 reads SYDVKM. This CDR3 spans 16 amino acids. V gave up 3 bases and J gave up 0 bases, with 12 bases separating them. The DNA for the CDR3 is TGTGCCAGCAGTTTCTCCGGCAGGGATAGCAATCAGCCCCAGCATTTT. Its translation: CASSFSGRDSNQPQHF.

The rearrangement uses TRBV6-2 or TRBV6-3 and TRBJ1-3, with D unclear. Germline lookup yields CDR1 MNHEY and CDR2 SVGEGT. Trimming cost V 6 bases and J 4 bases, with 13 bases left between them. This CDR3 spans 14 amino acids. The CDR3 DNA sequence: TGTGCCAGCAGCCCGCAGGATGGAGGAAACACCATATATTTT. Amino acids: CASSPQDGGNTIYF.

This chain joins TRBV7-2 and TRBJ1-3, with unresolved D. In germline, CDR1 is SGHTA, CDR2 FQGNSA. The CDR3 runs to 14 residues. V shed 5 bases and J shed 2 bases, with 10 bases lying between them. The CDR3 sequence is CASSLRHPGNTIYF. CDR3 DNA sequence: TGTGCCAGCAGCCTCCGACATCCTGGAAACACCATATATTTT.

The genes are TRBV30 and TRBJ2-4, with D maybe TRBD2 (5 bases). Germline V lookup: CDR1 GTSNPN, CDR2 SVGIG (reference sequence). CDR3 length: 12 residues. Between the trimmed V and J ends, which lost 5 bases and 4 bases, there was a span of 9 bases. CDR3 sequence reads: CAWRGLKNIQYF. DNA for the CDR3: TGTGCCTGGCGCGGACTTAAAAACATTCAGTACTTC.

The chain combines TRBV12-3 or TRBV12-4 with TRBJ2-7; the D gene is possibly TRBD1 (5 bases). V was shortened by 6 bases and J by 6 bases, with 9 bases between the two germline ends. This CDR3 has 11 amino acids. Written as DNA, the CDR3 is TGTGCCAGCAGATACAGGTTCGAGCAGTACTTC. It encodes CASRYRFEQYF.

The V gene is TRBV19, the J gene TRBJ1-4, with D unresolved. Germline V gene lookup returns CDR1 LNHDA and CDR2 SQIVND (reference sequence). The CDR3 loop spans 15 amino acids. V lost 3 bases to trimming and J lost 11 bases, with 19 bases between them. The CDR3 sequence: CASSIVDGGRRKLFF. The CDR3 nucleotides read TGTGCCAGTAGTATTGTGGACGGAGGTCGGAGGAAACTGTTTTTT.

This rearrangement joins TRBV9 to TRBJ2-1, with D possibly being TRBD2 (6 bases). Trimming stripped 5 bases from V and 1 base from J, with 13 bases between. CDR3 length: 15 residues. In germline, CDR1 is SGDLS, CDR2 YYNGEE. This chain's CDR3 is CASSVRERSYNEQFF. In DNA, the CDR3 is TGTGCCAGCAGTGTGCGGGAACGGTCCTACAATGAGCAGTTCTTC.

The V gene is TRBV9, the J gene TRBJ2-7; 8 bases are a match to TRBD1. J lost 3 bases, V lost 5 bases, and 4 bases had no gene match. CDR3 length: 13 residues. Germline loops: CDR1 SGDLS, CDR2 YYNGEE. The CDR3 DNA follows: TGTGCCAGCAGTCCGGGACAGGTCTACGAGCAGTACTTC. Its protein is CASSPGQVYEQYF.

J is TRBJ2-3 and V is TRBV15; D unresolved. V dropped 1 base and J dropped 5 bases, with 13 bases sitting between them. Germline V gene data show CDR1 as LNHNV and CDR2 as YYDKDF (reference sequence). CDR3 length: 15 residues. CDR3 in amino acids: CATSRGLPSLDTQYF. CDR3 sequence (DNA): TGTGCCACCAGCAGAGGACTCCCGTCGCTAGATACGCAGTATTTT.

The CDR3 region has the DNA TGTGCCAGCAGCTTGGGTGGACAGGGGGTTAAGCCCCAGCATTTT. This codes for CASSLGGQGVKPQHF. The chain has TRBV7-2 and TRBJ1-5; 10 bases match TRBD1. This CDR3 region has 15 residues. The V gene's germline CDR1 is SGHTA and CDR2 FQGNSA. V trimming: 3 bases; J trimming: 8 bases; junction bases outside the gene matches: 7.

This clone is medium-sized within its sample. The J gene is TRBJ1-2, the V gene TRBV3-1 (or the pseudogene TRBV3-2), with 11 nucleotides matching TRBD1. V shed 6 bases and J 4 bases; nucleotides not matched to a gene: 4. The CDR3 spans 14 residues. The germline gives CDR1 LGHDT, CDR2 YNNKEL (reference sequence). CDR3 bases: TGTGCCAGCAGAGGGGGGACAGGGGGCTATGGCTACACCTTC. This codes for CASRGGTGGYGYTF.

The rearrangement uses TRBV7-8 and TRBJ2-7, with D perhaps matching TRBD2 (6 bases). With 3 bases removed from V and 0 bases from J, the gap between germline ends came to 15 bases. The CDR3 sequence is 16 residues long. Germline V CDR1 and CDR2: SGHVS, FQNEAQ. The CDR3 protein is CASSLEGRLISYEQYF. CDR3 DNA sequence: TGTGCCAGCAGCTTGGAGGGACGGCTCATCTCCTACGAGCAGTACTTC.

This chain uses TRBV9 with TRBJ1-2; 8 positions match TRBD1. Per germline, CDR1 SGDLS and CDR2 YYNGEE. The CDR3 runs to 15 residues. The ends lost 2 bases at V and 6 bases at J; junction bases unmatched: 9. The DNA of the CDR3 is TGTGCCAGCAGCGTCGACCCAGGGGGCGCGGATGGCTACACCTTC. It encodes CASSVDPGGADGYTF.

The gene calls are TRBV9 and TRBJ2-7; no definite D call. Trimming removed 0 bases at V and 0 bases at J, with 7 bases between. CDR1 and CDR2 from the germline V gene are SGDLS and YYNGEE. CDR3 length: 14 residues. Here the CDR3 reads CASSVDHSSYEQYF. The CDR3 DNA reads as TGTGCCAGCAGCGTAGACCACTCCTCCTACGAGCAGTACTTC.

V gene TRBV2 combines with J gene TRBJ2-3, with D hard to call. V lost 6 bases and J 3 bases, leaving 13 bases between the germline ends. Germline V CDR1 and CDR2: SNHLY, FYNNEI. The CDR3 is made up of 14 amino acids. CDR3 bases: TGTGCCAGCAGCCCTCAACTAAGGACAGATACGCAGTATTTT. It yields the protein CASSPQLRTDTQYF.

V gene TRBV18 combines with J gene TRBJ2-5; possible D gene TRBD1, 6 bases. This CDR3 comprises 15 residues. V was pared by 4 bases and J by 1 base, with 13 bases between. In germline, CDR1 is KGHSH, CDR2 LQKENI. The DNA for the CDR3 is TGTGCCAGCTCACTACTGCTGACAGGCCAAGAGACCCAGTACTTC. It specifies CASSLLLTGQETQYF.

DNA of the CDR3: TGTGCCAGCAGCTTATACACTGGACTAGCGGGAGAGAAGTTCTTC. Translating it yields CASSLYTGLAGEKFF. The V call is TRBV7-3, the J call TRBJ2-1, with 13 nucleotides matching TRBD2. V was pared by 2 bases and J by 14 bases, with 9 bases of the junction left unmatched. Germline V gene sequence: CDR1 SGHTA, CDR2 FQGTGA. This CDR3 has 15 residues.

This sequence joins TRBV10-2 and TRBJ1-5; TRBD1 might be the D (6 bases). Trimming took off 3 bases at V and 1 base at J, with 13 bases between the two ends. CDR3 length equals 16 residues. Germline-derived CDR1 and CDR2 are WSHSY and SAAADI. The CDR3 is CASSESMGASNQPQHF. For the CDR3, the DNA is TGCGCCAGCAGTGAAAGTATGGGGGCGAGCAATCAGCCCCAGCATTTT.

This CDR3 reads CASSTGGLSNQPQHF. The DNA for the CDR3 is TGTGCCAGCAGCACAGGGGGCCTCAGCAATCAGCCCCAGCATTTT. V is TRBV5-5 and J is TRBJ1-5, with 9 positions matching TRBD1. The ends lost 4 bases at V and 1 base at J; junction bases unmatched: 3. The CDR3 has 15 residues. Germline assignment: CDR1 SGHKS and CDR2 YYEKEE (reference sequence).

The chain is built from TRBV27 and TRBJ2-7; 9 bases fit TRBD1. Trimming at V came to 2 bases and at J to 3 bases, leaving 5 bases not matched to a gene. Germline V lookup: CDR1 MNHEY, CDR2 SMNVEV (reference sequence). This CDR3 has 15 residues. CDR3 in DNA: TGTGCCAGCAGTTTAATAGACAGGGGGGGCTACGAGCAGTACTTC. It specifies CASSLIDRGGYEQYF.

The V call is TRBV11-1, the J call TRBJ2-1; TRBD2 matches 7 bases. Trimming removed 3 bases from V and 2 bases from J; junction bases left unmatched: 7. Per the germline V gene, CDR1 is SGHAT and CDR2 is FQDESV (reference sequence). The CDR3 extends over 16 amino acids. CDR3: CASSLESGETYNEQFF. As DNA, the CDR3 is TGTGCCAGCAGCTTGGAGAGCGGGGAAACCTACAATGAGCAGTTCTTC. Complete variable domain (other parts from reference TRBV11-1 and TRBJ2-1): EAEVAQSPRYKITEKSQAVAFWCDPISGHATLYWYRQILGQGPELLVQFQDESVVDDSQLPKDRFSAERLKGVDSTLKIQPAELGDSAMYLCASSLESGETYNEQFFGPGTRLTVL.

The V call is TRBV27, the J call TRBJ2-5; TRBD2 matches at 13 bases. This CDR3 is built from 23 residues. The junction had 26 bases not matched to a gene; V was cut back by 4 bases and J by 3 bases. Looked up from germline, CDR1 is MNHEY and CDR2 is SMNVEV (reference sequence). CDR3 in amino acids: CASSSPADGTLRTSGRNEETQYF. The CDR3 nucleotides are TGTGCCAGCAGTTCCCCAGCCGACGGGACATTGAGGACTAGCGGGAGAAACGAAGAGACCCAGTACTTC.

This CDR3 is CASSSPTGTSGGGSGMPQYF. CDR3 nucleotide sequence: TGTGCCAGCAGCTCACCAACCGGGACTAGCGGGGGGGGCAGTGGGATGCCCCAGTACTTC. The rearrangement joins TRBV13 to TRBJ2-5, with TRBD2 matching over 16 bases. This CDR3 is 20 amino acids long. Unmatched junction bases numbered 20, after V lost 4 bases and J lost 9 bases. Germline V gene data show CDR1 as PRHDT and CDR2 as FYEKMQ (reference sequence).

The J gene is TRBJ2-7, the V gene TRBV5-1, with 10 positions matching TRBD1. The junction had 13 bases not matched to a gene; V was cut back by 3 bases and J by 7 bases. Germline loops: CDR1 SGHRS, CDR2 YFSETQ. This CDR3 spans 16 amino acids. The CDR3: CASSYNPGQGRREQYF. The DNA of the CDR3 is TGCGCCAGCAGCTATAATCCGGGACAGGGGAGAAGGGAGCAGTACTTC.

The chain carries TRBV4-2 and TRBJ2-7, with 7 bases matching TRBD1. CDR3 size: 12 residues. V dropped 4 bases and J dropped 6; count of bases not matched to a gene: 3. In germline, CDR1 is LGHNA, CDR2 YNFKEQ. The DNA for the CDR3 is TGTGCCAGCAGCCGGGGACAGTTCGAGCAGTACTTC. Translating gives CASSRGQFEQYF.